This T cell receptor (beta chain) was sequenced for a study of T-cell reconstitution after alpha-beta-depleted transplantation in children. In this sample, this clonotype turned up a few times. For TCRbeta, the library was prepared with unique molecular identifiers. TCRdb passed the PCR reads through MiXCR, listing each CDR3 protein once. This sample carries around 480,000 distinct CDR3 sequences, 30% to 35% of them seen once, and the ten largest clones take around 2.3%. V lost 3 bases, J lost 0 bases, and 11 bases lay in between. There are 14 residues in the CDR3. Germline loops: CDR1 DFQATT, CDR2 SNEGSKA (reference sequence).

The specimen comprised PBMCs from the stem cell graft donor, sampled from the stem cell graft. The rearrangement links TRBV20-1 to TRBJ1-2; D may be TRBD1 (6 bases). This clonotype was obtained from a human donor who donated a stem cell graft to a child with aplastic anemia. The CDR3 DNA sequence: TGCAGTGCTAGTAGGGACATTTCTAACTATGGCTACACCTTC. Translating it yields CSASRDISNYGYTF.